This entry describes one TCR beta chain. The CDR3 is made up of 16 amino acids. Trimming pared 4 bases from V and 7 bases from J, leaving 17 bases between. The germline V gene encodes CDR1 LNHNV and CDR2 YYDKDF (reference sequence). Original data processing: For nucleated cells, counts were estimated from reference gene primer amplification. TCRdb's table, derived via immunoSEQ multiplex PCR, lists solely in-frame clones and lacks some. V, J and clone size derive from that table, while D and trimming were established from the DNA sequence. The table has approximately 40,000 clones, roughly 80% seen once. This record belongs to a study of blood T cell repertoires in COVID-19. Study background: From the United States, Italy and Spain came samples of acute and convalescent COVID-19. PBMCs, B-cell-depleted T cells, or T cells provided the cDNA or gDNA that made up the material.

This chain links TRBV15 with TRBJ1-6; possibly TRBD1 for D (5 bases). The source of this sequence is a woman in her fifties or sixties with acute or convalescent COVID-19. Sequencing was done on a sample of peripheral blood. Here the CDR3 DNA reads TGTGCCACCAGCACAACCAAGGCAGGGCCGAATTCACCCCTCCACTTT. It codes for CATSTTKAGPNSPLHF.